One and the same sample provided the 30 T cell receptor beta chains below, sequenced in a study of blood T cell repertoires in COVID-19. Using immunoSEQ multiplex PCR, the repertoire was profiled, and TCRdb retains in-frame clones only, with some absent. The sample has some 240,000 clones, 84% seen once. The sample taken for sequencing was peripheral blood. These TCRs come from a woman in her forties who had recovered from COVID-19.

In regard to this clone: The sample holds other DNA sequences that translate to the same CDR3. The gene calls are TRBV6-5 and TRBJ1-1, with 7 bases aligning to TRBD1. This CDR3 region has 13 residues. The V gene end was trimmed by 0 bases and the J gene end by 5 bases; junction bases not matched to a gene: 0. Germline CDR1 reads MNHEY; CDR2 reads SVGAGI. CDR3 DNA sequence: TGTGCCAGCAGTTACTCCAGGGGGACTGAAGCTTTCTTT. Amino acid sequence: CASSYSRGTEAFF.

This chain links TRBV5-1 with TRBJ2-2, with D possibly matching TRBD1 (5 bases). V was pared by 4 bases and J by 3 bases, with 13 bases between. Germline loops: CDR1 SGHRS, CDR2 YFSETQ. This CDR3 is 15 amino acids long. CDR3 in amino acids: CASSRGQTHTGELFF. The CDR3 bases are TGCGCCAGCAGCAGGGGCCAGACCCACACCGGGGAGCTGTTTTTT. The entire variable domain, with the rest obtained from reference TRBV5-1 and TRBJ2-2, is as follows: KAGVTQTPRYLIKTRGQQVTLSCSPISGHRSVSWYQQTPGQGLQFLFEYFSETQRNKGNFPGRFSGRQFSNSRSEMNVSTLELGDSALYLCASSRGQTHTGELFFGEGSRLTVL.

The genes are TRBV19 and TRBJ1-1; the match to TRBD1 covers 7 bases. CDR1 and CDR2 (germline): LNHDA, SQIVND (reference sequence). V dropped 5 bases and J dropped 0; count of bases not matched to a gene: 6. The CDR3 is 15 amino acids. CDR3 sequence (DNA): TGTGCCAGTAGTTCGGACAGGCTTATGAACACTGAAGCTTTCTTT. It specifies CASSSDRLMNTEAFF.

This rearrangement joins TRBV27 to TRBJ1-4, with D unclear. This CDR3 has 15 amino acids. From germline, CDR1 is MNHEY and CDR2 SMNVEV (reference sequence). Trimming stripped 5 bases from V and 8 bases from J, with 18 bases between. The CDR3 here is CASSRKGEVREKLFF. In DNA form, the CDR3 reads TGTGCCAGCAGTCGGAAGGGAGAGGTTCGAGAAAAACTGTTTTTT.

CDR3 in DNA: TGTGCCAGCAGCGGGGACTCGATTGGGGTTAATTCACCCCTCCACTTT. Translated: CASSGDSIGVNSPLHF. The gene calls are TRBV9 and TRBJ1-6; TRBD1 might be the D (5 bases). V was clipped by 3 bases and J by 6 bases, with 16 bases between them. CDR3 length: 16 residues. CDR1 and CDR2 (germline): SGDLS, YYNGEE.

The gene calls are TRBV5-5 and TRBJ2-1; possible D gene TRBD1, 5 bases. Germline V lookup: CDR1 SGHKS, CDR2 YYEKEE (reference sequence). This CDR3 has 16 amino acids. Between the trimmed V and J ends, which lost 1 base and 0 bases, there was a span of 11 bases. The CDR3 nucleotides are TGTGCCAGCAGCTTGACAGGCCCCAGCTCCTACAATGAGCAGTTCTTC. Protein: CASSLTGPSSYNEQFF.

The rearrangement uses TRBV10-3 and TRBJ2-3; 9 bases are shared with TRBD2. The J segment lost 1 base and the V segment lost 8 bases, leaving 10 bases of the junction unmatched. This CDR3 contains 16 residues. The germline V gene has CDR1 ENHRY and CDR2 SYGVKD. The CDR3 loop is CAIGLAGTFRTDTQYF. CDR3 coding DNA: TGTGCCATCGGGCTAGCGGGGACGTTTCGCACAGATACGCAGTATTTT.

V is TRBV3-1 (or the pseudogene TRBV3-2) and J is TRBJ1-5; 7 bases match TRBD1. Germline V gene sequence: CDR1 LGHDT, CDR2 YNNKEL (reference sequence). V gave up 0 bases and J gave up 6 bases; unmatched junction bases: 2. The CDR3 consists of 14 residues. In DNA, the CDR3 is TGTGCCAGCAGCCAAGAGCGGACAGGTCAGCCCCAGCATTTT. Translation gives CASSQERTGQPQHF.

The CDR3 DNA follows: TGTGCCAGCAGTATTGCGACAGGCGGTAGATACGAGCAGTACTTC. It translates to CASSIATGGRYEQYF. This chain uses TRBV6-2 or TRBV6-3 with TRBJ2-7; a weak D match, TRBD1 (6 bases). The CDR3 is made up of 15 amino acids. Between the trimmed V and J ends, which lost 5 bases and 4 bases, there was a span of 18 bases. The germline V gene encodes CDR1 MNHEY and CDR2 SVGEGT.

The chain links TRBV28 to TRBJ1-2, with TRBD1 identical over 8 bases. The CDR3 is 14 residues long. Germline CDR1 and CDR2: MDHEN and SYDVKM. After removal of 4 bases from V and 7 bases from J, the junction contained 8 bases not matched to a gene. The CDR3 sequence: CASSSTGAGVGYTF. CDR3 nucleotide sequence: TGTGCCAGCAGTTCGACAGGGGCGGGGGTTGGCTACACCTTC.

CDR3 amino acids: CASSLPPGQAYSNQPQHF. The CDR3 coding sequence is TGTGCCAGCAGCCTTCCGCCGGGACAGGCCTATAGCAATCAGCCCCAGCATTTT. The chain has TRBV28 and TRBJ1-5, with 8 bases matching TRBD1. This CDR3 comprises 18 residues. The trim removed 6 bases at V and 0 bases at J, leaving 13 bases unmatched. Germline V gene sequence: CDR1 MDHEN, CDR2 SYDVKM.

This rearrangement joins TRBV3-1 (or the pseudogene TRBV3-2) to TRBJ2-3; 8 nucleotides align to TRBD2. CDR1 LGHDT and CDR2 YNNKEL come from the germline V gene (reference sequence). The CDR3 length is 13 residues. V trimming: 9 bases; J trimming: 1 base; junction bases outside the gene matches: 3. CDR3 DNA sequence: TGTGCCAGTTGGCGGGGGGGCACAGATACGCAGTATTTT. The encoded protein is CASWRGGTDTQYF.

This chain links TRBV5-1 with TRBJ2-5; tentatively, D is TRBD2 (6 bases). CDR1 and CDR2 from the germline V gene are SGHRS and YFSETQ. V lost 0 bases to trimming and J lost 4 bases, with 13 bases between them. This CDR3 is built from 15 residues. CDR3 in amino acids: CASSLGPGEGETQYF. The CDR3 DNA reads as TGCGCCAGCAGCTTGGGGCCGGGAGAAGGAGAGACCCAGTACTTC.

V is TRBV7-2 and J is TRBJ2-7; D may be TRBD2 (6 bases). Trimming pared 5 bases from V and 3 bases from J, leaving 20 bases between. Germline V gene data show CDR1 as SGHTA and CDR2 as FQGNSA. The CDR3 totals 16 residues. The CDR3 sequence: CASSPSGVVPHYEQYF. For the CDR3, the DNA is TGTGCCAGCAGCCCCTCGGGAGTGGTTCCTCACTACGAGCAGTACTTC.

This clone was found a few times. The chain couples TRBV7-9 to TRBJ1-5; 7 bases line up with TRBD1. Per germline, CDR1 SEHNR and CDR2 FQNEAQ (reference sequence). Trimming took 7 bases from V and 2 from J; bases not matched to a gene: 11. CDR3 size: 16 residues. The CDR3 is CASTSSFGQGNQPQHF. DNA of the CDR3: TGTGCCAGCACCTCGTCGTTTGGACAGGGCAATCAGCCCCAGCATTTT.

The V and J genes are TRBV5-4 and TRBJ1-1; perhaps TRBD1 as D (6 bases). V lost 5 bases and J lost 3, with 17 bases in between. This CDR3 is 15 amino acids long. Germline-derived CDR1 and CDR2 are SGHNT and YYREEE (reference sequence). The CDR3 region has the DNA TGTGCCAGCAGGGCACAGGGCCGAGGGTACACTGAAGCTTTCTTT. It yields the protein CASRAQGRGYTEAFF.

The chain carries TRBV5-1 and TRBJ2-7; D is unresolved. The CDR3 loop spans 14 amino acids. The V end was cut by 7 bases, the J end by 2 bases, with 16 bases between. Per germline, CDR1 SGHRS and CDR2 YFSETQ. CDR3 nucleotide sequence: TGCGCCAGCCGCCCCCCGAGCCTTACCTACGAGCAGTACTTC. This gives the protein CASRPPSLTYEQYF. The variable domain in full, with the rest retrieved from reference TRBV5-1 and TRBJ2-7, is KAGVTQTPRYLIKTRGQQVTLSCSPISGHRSVSWYQQTPGQGLQFLFEYFSETQRNKGNFPGRFSGRQFSNSRSEMNVSTLELGDSALYLCASRPPSLTYEQYFGPGTRLTVT.

The chain joins TRBV6-5 to TRBJ1-1; maybe TRBD1 (6 bases). The CDR3 runs 15 residues. The germline gives CDR1 MNHEY, CDR2 SVGAGI. V was clipped by 6 bases and J by 4 bases, with 18 bases between them. The CDR3 nucleotides are TGTGCCAGCAGCAGCACAGGGTTTGCCGCCACTGAAGCTTTCTTT. Translation: CASSSTGFAATEAFF.

The rearrangement links TRBV7-9 to TRBJ1-4; 9 bases align to TRBD1. The trim removed 5 bases at V and 8 bases at J, leaving 9 bases unmatched. The germline CDR1 and CDR2 sequences are SEHNR and FQNEAQ (reference sequence). CDR3 size: 15 residues. The CDR3 DNA is TGTGCCAGCAGCACATGGGACAGGGTCAAGGAAAAACTGTTTTTT. It specifies CASSTWDRVKEKLFF.

As concerns this clone: This same CDR3 is encoded by further DNA sequences in the sample. The V gene is TRBV10-3, the J gene TRBJ1-1; 8 bases match TRBD1. In germline, CDR1 is ENHRY, CDR2 SYGVKD. J was trimmed by 2 bases and V by 6 bases; bases with no gene match: 2. The CDR3 extends over 13 amino acids. As DNA, the CDR3 is TGTGCCATCAGCGACAGGGGAAACACTGAAGCTTTCTTT. Encoded protein: CAISDRGNTEAFF.

This clone was recorded at least ten times. The CDR3 loop is CASSLGTGGFYTEAFF. CDR3 bases: TGTGCCAGCAGCTTGGGGACAGGTGGATTTTACACTGAAGCTTTCTTT. This chain links TRBV11-2 with TRBJ1-1, with TRBD1 identical over 8 bases. The ends lost 3 bases at V and 3 bases at J; junction bases unmatched: 9. The germline CDR1 and CDR2 sequences are SGHAT and FQNNGV. This CDR3 has 16 residues.

The chain couples TRBV28 to TRBJ1-4; unclear D gene. The CDR3 sequence is 16 residues long. V lost 5 bases, J lost 2 bases, and 15 bases lay in between. CDR1 MDHEN and CDR2 SYDVKM come from the germline V gene. CDR3 region: CASSQQALRTNEKLFF. The CDR3, as DNA: TGTGCCAGCAGTCAGCAGGCCCTCCGGACTAATGAAAAACTGTTTTTT.

The rearrangement uses TRBV28 and TRBJ1-6; D might be TRBD1 (6 bases). The CDR3 covers 16 residues. Germline assignment: CDR1 MDHEN and CDR2 SYDVKM. V shed 5 bases and J shed 2 bases, with 13 bases lying between them. CDR3 in amino acids: CASSPTTGPYNSPLHF. The CDR3 nucleotides read TGTGCCAGCAGTCCGACGACAGGCCCCTATAATTCACCCCTCCACTTT.

This clone was observed once. This chain uses TRBV7-9 with TRBJ1-1; 9 bases map to TRBD1. This CDR3 has 15 residues. Trimming at V came to 5 bases and at J to 5 bases, leaving 9 bases not matched to a gene. Germline CDR1 SEHNR, CDR2 FQNEAQ (reference sequence). The CDR3 spells CASSLIRDRATEAFF. In DNA form, the CDR3 reads TGTGCCAGCAGCCTCATCCGGGACAGGGCGACTGAAGCTTTCTTT.

CDR3 amino acids: CASSLDLTDTQYF. As DNA, the CDR3 is TGTGCCAGCAGTTTAGACTTGACAGATACGCAGTATTTT. The rearrangement joins TRBV28 to TRBJ2-3; no reliable D call. The CDR3 is 13 amino acids. The V gene's germline CDR1 is MDHEN and CDR2 SYDVKM. V lost 2 bases and J lost 3, with 6 bases in between.

The chain employs TRBV14 and TRBJ2-3; no clear D. V shed 4 bases and J shed 5 bases, with 4 bases lying between them. Looked up from germline, CDR1 is SGHDN and CDR2 is FVKESK. The CDR3 sequence is 11 residues long. CDR3 in DNA: TGTGCCAGCAGCCTCCGAGATACGCAGTATTTT. Its protein is CASSLRDTQYF.

As regards this clone: One junction end disagrees with the germline gene, perhaps due to a read error. V gene TRBV20-1 combines with J gene TRBJ1-2; D perhaps matches TRBD1 (5 bases). CDR1 and CDR2 from the germline V gene are DFQATT and SNEGSKA (reference sequence). This CDR3 is built from 10 residues. The CDR3 is CSARDPGRYF. The DNA for the CDR3 is TGCAGTGCTAGGGATCCAGGGCGCTACTTC.

This clone appeared once. This rearrangement joins TRBV30 to TRBJ1-1; D remains ambiguous. The CDR3 length is 13 residues. V was trimmed by 4 bases and J by 1 base, leaving 10 bases between them. Germline V gene lookup returns CDR1 GTSNPN and CDR2 SVGIG (reference sequence). The CDR3 sequence: CAWTRQTNTEAFF. CDR3 sequence (DNA): TGTGCCTGGACCAGGCAGACGAACACTGAAGCTTTCTTT.

The rearrangement uses TRBV27 and TRBJ1-4; the match to TRBD1 covers 9 bases. This CDR3 contains 16 residues. Looked up from germline, CDR1 is MNHEY and CDR2 is SMNVEV (reference sequence). With V trimmed by 1 base and J by 7 bases, 7 bases remained unmatched. The chain's CDR3 is CASSLLTGGFGEKLFF. The CDR3 DNA sequence: TGTGCCAGCAGTTTATTGACAGGGGGTTTTGGTGAAAAACTGTTTTTT.

The chain employs TRBV6-6 and TRBJ2-3; 10 bases align to TRBD2. Trimming removed 2 bases from V and 2 bases from J; junction bases left unmatched: 4. CDR3 length: 16 residues. The germline V gene encodes CDR1 MNHNY and CDR2 SVGAGI (reference sequence). CDR3 DNA: TGTGCCAGCAGTTACCGCAGCGGGGGGGCCACAGATACGCAGTATTTT. Its protein is CASSYRSGGATDTQYF.